This T cell receptor beta chain was sequenced for a study of MAIT cells during Salmonella Paratyphi A infection (dated by TCRdb to the late 2010s). This clonotype has just a few counts. It lacks a known antigen. Within one base of it there is no much larger clone, and no base qualities were kept. What the study reported, not specific to this receptor: Compared with healthy controls, diagnosed volunteers had more expansion or contraction among the top five MAIT clonotypes (about 0.5 versus 0.13), suggesting that infection reshaped the repertoire. MAIT cell TRBV usage was oligoclonal with a preference for TRBV20 and TRBV6, and infection did not appear to change this usage. The availability of volunteer samples limited the sample sizes, but these sizes were considered adequate to detect differences between groups.

The library was built by means of 5' RACE. TCRbeta was amplified in two PCR rounds using Phusion High-Fidelity polymerase, and the primers carried sample-specific barcodes. TCRbeta libraries were generated by template-switch cDNA synthesis with SMARTScribe reverse transcriptase and a TRBC-specific primer. The barcoded samples were pooled and then prepared using the NEBNext Ultra DNA Library Prep Kit for Illumina. Sequencing of libraries was performed on an Illumina MiSeq with the MiSeq reagent kit v2, 300 cycles. Concerning the study's data processing: Reads were demultiplexed by barcode with Jemultiplexer and aligned with MiTCR using default parameters. Non-functional sequences were removed with VDJtools, and each clonotype was defined by its amino acid sequence, with frequencies calculated from the assigned sequence reads. In the clonal space homeostasis analysis, clonotypes were grouped by frequency into over-represented (0.05-1), large, medium and small bins. In TCRdb, the public reads were trimmed at Q25 with fastp and aligned with MiXCR, with productive beta chains retained. One record per CDR3 amino acid sequence lists the most common genes and DNA. None of the V and J calls come from the authors' own analysis; TCRdb made them. This sample holds hundreds of distinct CDR3 sequences; around 41% were observed only once. Of the sample, approximately 58% is held by the ten largest clones.

In light of the paper, this sample's time point label describes: healthy control second sampling, 21 days after first. MAIT cells, defined as Valpha7.2+ CD161+ T cells, were identified and sorted by flow cytometry. Healthy adult controls were laboratory volunteers or leukocyte cones from the national blood and transplant service. Between roughly 4,500 and 11,000 MAIT cells per sample were sorted directly into RNAqueous-Micro lysis buffer for RNA extraction. To check how stable the MAIT repertoire is, unchallenged healthy controls gave two samples spaced about three weeks apart. Lymphoprep gradient centrifugation was used to isolate peripheral blood mononuclear cells from blood samples and leukocyte cones. Cell sorting used a BD FACSAria Fusion or BD FACSAria III sorter. Relative to germline, V is 6 bases shorter and J is 3 bases shorter, with 21 bases between their ends. The CDR3 measures 15 amino acids from cysteine to phenylalanine. The entry retains the CDR3 DNA only, 45 bases that are in frame from base 1. From the germline V gene (reference sequence), CDR1 is DFQATT and CDR2 is SNEGSKA.

Material: MAIT cells from blood. The V gene is TRBV20-1 and the J gene is TRBJ2-7; 7 matching bases give a weak D call of TRBD2. This TCR came from an adult in good health. This receptor has the CDR3 CSAPKGGGQGYEQYF. The DNA reads TGCAGTGCGCCCAAAGGGGGGGGGCAGGGCTACGAGCAGTACTTC.